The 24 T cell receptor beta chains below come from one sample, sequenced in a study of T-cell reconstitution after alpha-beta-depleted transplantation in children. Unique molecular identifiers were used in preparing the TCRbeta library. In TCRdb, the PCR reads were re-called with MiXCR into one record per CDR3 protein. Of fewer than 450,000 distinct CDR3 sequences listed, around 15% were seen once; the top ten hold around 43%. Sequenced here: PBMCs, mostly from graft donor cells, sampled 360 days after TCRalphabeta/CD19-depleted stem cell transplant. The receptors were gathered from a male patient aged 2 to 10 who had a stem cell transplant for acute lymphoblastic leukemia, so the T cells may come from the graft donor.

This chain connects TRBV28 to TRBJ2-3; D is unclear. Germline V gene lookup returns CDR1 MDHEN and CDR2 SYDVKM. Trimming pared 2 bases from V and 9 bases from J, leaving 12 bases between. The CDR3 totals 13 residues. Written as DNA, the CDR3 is TGTGCCAGCAGTTTACCGGAGCTAGGCACGCAGTATTTT. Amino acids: CASSLPELGTQYF.

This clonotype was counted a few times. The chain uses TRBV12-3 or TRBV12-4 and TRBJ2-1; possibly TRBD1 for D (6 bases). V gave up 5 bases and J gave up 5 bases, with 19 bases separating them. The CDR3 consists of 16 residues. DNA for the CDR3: TGTGCCAGCAGTCCCCCTGGGGCAAGGGGGAACAATGAGCAGTTCTTC. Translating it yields CASSPPGARGNNEQFF.

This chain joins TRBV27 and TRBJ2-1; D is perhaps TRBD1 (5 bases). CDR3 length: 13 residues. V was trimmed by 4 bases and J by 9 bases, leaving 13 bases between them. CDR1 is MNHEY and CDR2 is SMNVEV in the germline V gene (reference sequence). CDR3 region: CASSWSAGREQFF. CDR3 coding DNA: TGTGCCAGCAGTTGGAGTGCAGGGCGTGAGCAGTTCTTC.

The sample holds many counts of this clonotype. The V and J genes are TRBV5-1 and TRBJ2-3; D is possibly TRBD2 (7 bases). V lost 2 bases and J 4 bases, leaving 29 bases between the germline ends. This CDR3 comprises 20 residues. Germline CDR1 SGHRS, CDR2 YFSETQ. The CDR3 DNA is TGCGCCAGCAGCTTCGGTCCATTGACCACCGGGGGGCCTGAGGCAGATACGCAGTATTTT. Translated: CASSFGPLTTGGPEADTQYF.

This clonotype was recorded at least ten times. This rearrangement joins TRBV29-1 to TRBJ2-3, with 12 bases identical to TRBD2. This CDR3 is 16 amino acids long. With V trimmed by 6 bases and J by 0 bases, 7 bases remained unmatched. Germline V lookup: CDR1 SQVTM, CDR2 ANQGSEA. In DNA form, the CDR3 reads TGCAGCGTGGCAGGACTAGCGGGAACTAGCACAGATACGCAGTATTTT. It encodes CSVAGLAGTSTDTQYF.

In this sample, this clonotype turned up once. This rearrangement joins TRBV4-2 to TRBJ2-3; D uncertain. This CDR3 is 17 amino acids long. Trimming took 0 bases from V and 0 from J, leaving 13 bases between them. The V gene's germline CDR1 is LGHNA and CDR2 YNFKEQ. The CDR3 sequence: CASSQDHRTYSTDTQYF. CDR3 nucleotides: TGTGCCAGCAGCCAAGATCATCGGACGTACAGCACAGATACGCAGTATTTT.

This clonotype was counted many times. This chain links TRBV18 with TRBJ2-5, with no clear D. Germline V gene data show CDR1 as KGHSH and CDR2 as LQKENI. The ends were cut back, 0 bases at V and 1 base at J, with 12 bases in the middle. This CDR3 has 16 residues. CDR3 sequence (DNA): TGTGCCAGCTCACCACCGAACTACCAAATCCAAGAGACCCAGTACTTC. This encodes CASSPPNYQIQETQYF.

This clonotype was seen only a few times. The CDR3 bases are TGTGCCACCAGTGATTTCCCTCGGGGGTCCTACAATGAGCAGTTCTTC. It encodes CATSDFPRGSYNEQFF. This chain joins TRBV24-1 and TRBJ2-1; weak D call: TRBD2 (6 bases). The germline V gene has CDR1 KGHDR and CDR2 SFDVKD. The CDR3 loop spans 16 amino acids. Trimming removed 1 base from V and 1 base from J, with 10 bases in between.

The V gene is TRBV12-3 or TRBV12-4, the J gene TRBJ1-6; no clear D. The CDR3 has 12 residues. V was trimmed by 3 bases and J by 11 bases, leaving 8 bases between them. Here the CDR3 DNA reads TGTGCCAGCAGTTTTTCAGATCCACCCCTCCACTTT. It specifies CASSFSDPPLHF.

The CDR3 coding sequence is TGTGCCAGCAGCTTGTTTACCGAGCAGTACTTC. Its translation is CASSLFTEQYF. The J gene is TRBJ2-7, the V gene TRBV5-6; the D is unclear. Germline V CDR1 and CDR2: SGHDT, YYEEEE. Between the trimmed V and J ends, which lost 1 base and 6 bases, there was a span of 5 bases. The CDR3 is made up of 11 amino acids.

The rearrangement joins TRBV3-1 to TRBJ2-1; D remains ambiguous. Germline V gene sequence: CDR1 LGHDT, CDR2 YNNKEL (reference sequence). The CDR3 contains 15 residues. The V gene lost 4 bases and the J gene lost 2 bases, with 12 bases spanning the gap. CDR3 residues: CASSPWTRTYNEQFF. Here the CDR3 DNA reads TGTGCCAGCAGCCCGTGGACCCGTACCTACAATGAGCAGTTCTTC.

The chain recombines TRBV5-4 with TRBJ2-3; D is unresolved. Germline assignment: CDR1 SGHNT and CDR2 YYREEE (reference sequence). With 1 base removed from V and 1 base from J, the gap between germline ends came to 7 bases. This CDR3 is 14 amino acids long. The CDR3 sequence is CASSLFIRTDTQYF. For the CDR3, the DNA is TGTGCCAGCAGCTTGTTTATACGCACAGATACGCAGTATTTT.

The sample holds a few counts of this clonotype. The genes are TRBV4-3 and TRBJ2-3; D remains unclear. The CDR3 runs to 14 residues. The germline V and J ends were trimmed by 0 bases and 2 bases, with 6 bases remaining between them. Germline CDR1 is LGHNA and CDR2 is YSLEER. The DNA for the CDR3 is TGCGCCAGCAGCCAAGATTACTACACAGATACGCAGTATTTT. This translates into CASSQDYYTDTQYF.

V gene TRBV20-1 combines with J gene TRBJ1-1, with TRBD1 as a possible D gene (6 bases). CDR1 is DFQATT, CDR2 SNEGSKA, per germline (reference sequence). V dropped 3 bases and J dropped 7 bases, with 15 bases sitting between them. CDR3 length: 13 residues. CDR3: CSASTGGENEAFF. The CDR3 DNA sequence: TGCAGTGCTAGTACCGGGGGCGAGAATGAAGCTTTCTTT.

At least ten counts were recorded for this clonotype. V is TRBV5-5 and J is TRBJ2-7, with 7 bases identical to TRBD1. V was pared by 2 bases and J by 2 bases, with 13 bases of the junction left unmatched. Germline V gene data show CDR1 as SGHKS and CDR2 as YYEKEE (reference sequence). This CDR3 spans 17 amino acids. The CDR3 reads CASSFWDSLAFPYEQYF. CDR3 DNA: TGTGCCAGCAGCTTTTGGGACAGCTTAGCCTTCCCCTACGAGCAGTACTTC.

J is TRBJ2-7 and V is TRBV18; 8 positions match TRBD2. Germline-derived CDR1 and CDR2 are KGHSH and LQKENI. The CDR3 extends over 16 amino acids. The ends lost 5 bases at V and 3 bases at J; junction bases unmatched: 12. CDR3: CASSSASPGLVYEQYF. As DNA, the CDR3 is TGTGCCAGCTCATCCGCCTCACCGGGACTAGTCTACGAGCAGTACTTC.

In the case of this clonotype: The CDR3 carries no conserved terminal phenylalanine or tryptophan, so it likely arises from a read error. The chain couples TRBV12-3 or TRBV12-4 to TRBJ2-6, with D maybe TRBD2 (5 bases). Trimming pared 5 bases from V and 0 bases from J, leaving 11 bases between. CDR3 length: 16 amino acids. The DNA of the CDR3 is TGTGCCAGCAGTCCCAGCGGTAGCTCTGGGGCCAACGTCCTGACTCTC. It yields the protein CASSPSGSSGANVLTL.

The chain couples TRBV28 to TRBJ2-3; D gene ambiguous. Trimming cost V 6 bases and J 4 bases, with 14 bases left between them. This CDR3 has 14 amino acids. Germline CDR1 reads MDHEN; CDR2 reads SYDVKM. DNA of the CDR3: TGTGCCAGCAGCTCCTTAACCCTCGCAGATACGCAGTATTTT. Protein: CASSSLTLADTQYF.

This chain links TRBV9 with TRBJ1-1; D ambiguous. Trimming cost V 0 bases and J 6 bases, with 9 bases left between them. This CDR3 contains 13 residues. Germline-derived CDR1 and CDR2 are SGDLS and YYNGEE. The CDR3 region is CASSVGPSSEAFF. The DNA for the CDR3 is TGTGCCAGCAGCGTAGGGCCCAGCTCTGAAGCTTTCTTT. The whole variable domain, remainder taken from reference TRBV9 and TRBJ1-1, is DSGVTQTPKHLITATGQRVTLRCSPRSGDLSVYWYQQSLDQGLQFLIQYYNGEERAKGNILERFSAQQFPDLHSELNLSSLELGDSALYFCASSVGPSSEAFFGQGTRLTVV.

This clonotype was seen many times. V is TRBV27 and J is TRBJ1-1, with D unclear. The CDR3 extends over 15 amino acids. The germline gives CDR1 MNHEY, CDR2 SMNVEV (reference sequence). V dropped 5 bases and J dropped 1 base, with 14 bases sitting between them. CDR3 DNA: TGTGCCAGCAGTCCAACCCGGGCACCGAACACTGAAGCTTTCTTT. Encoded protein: CASSPTRAPNTEAFF.

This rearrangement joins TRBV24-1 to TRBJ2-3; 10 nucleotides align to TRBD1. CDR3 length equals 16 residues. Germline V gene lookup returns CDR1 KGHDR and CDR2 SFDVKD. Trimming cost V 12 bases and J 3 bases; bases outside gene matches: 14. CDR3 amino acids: CASNPESGQGTDTQYF. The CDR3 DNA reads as TGTGCCTCCAACCCGGAGTCGGGACAGGGGACAGATACGCAGTATTTT.

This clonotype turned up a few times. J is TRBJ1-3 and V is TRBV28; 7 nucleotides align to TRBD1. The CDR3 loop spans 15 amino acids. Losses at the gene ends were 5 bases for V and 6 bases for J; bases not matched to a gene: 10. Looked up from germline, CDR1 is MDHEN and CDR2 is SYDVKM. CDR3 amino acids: CASSLRDRDTNTIYF. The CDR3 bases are TGTGCCAGCAGTCTCCGGGACAGAGACACAAACACCATATATTTT.

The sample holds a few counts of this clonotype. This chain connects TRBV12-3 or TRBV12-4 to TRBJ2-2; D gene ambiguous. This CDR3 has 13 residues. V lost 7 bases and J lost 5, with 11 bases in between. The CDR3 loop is CASTLSGTGELFF. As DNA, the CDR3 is TGTGCCAGCACCCTGTCCGGGACCGGGGAGCTGTTTTTT.

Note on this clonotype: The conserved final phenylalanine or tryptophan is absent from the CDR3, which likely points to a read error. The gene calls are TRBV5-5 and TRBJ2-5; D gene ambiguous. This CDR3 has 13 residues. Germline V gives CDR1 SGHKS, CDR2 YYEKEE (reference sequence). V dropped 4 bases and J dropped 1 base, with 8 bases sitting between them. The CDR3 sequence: CASSQIPQETQYY. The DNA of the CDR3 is TGTGCCAGCAGCCAGATCCCCCAAGAGACCCAGTACTAC.